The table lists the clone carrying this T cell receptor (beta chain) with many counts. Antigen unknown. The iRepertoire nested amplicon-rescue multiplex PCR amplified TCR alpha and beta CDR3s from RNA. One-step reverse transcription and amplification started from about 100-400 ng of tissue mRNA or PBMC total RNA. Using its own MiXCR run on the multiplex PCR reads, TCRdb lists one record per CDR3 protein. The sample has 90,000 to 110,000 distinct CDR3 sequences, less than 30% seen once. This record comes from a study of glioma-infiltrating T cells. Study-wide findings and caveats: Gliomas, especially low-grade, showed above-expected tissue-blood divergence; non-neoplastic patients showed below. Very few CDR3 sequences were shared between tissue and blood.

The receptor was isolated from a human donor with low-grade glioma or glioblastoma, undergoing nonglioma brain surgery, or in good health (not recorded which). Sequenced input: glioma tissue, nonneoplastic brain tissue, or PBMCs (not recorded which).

Written as DNA, the CDR3 is TGTGCCAGCAGTTCCCCGCCAACCTCACCGCAGTATTTT. Its protein is CASSSPPTSPQYF. The V and J genes are TRBV6-2 or TRBV6-3 and TRBJ2-3; D is unclear. Trimming removed 4 bases from V and 10 bases from J, with 15 bases in between. The germline gives CDR1 MNHEY, CDR2 SVGEGT. This CDR3 comprises 13 residues.